What follows are 8 T cell receptor beta chains derived from one specimen sequenced in a study of brain T cells in children with intractable seizures. Sequenced by immunoSEQ multiplex PCR; TCRdb stores in-frame clones only, minus some. Of about 320,000 clones in the sample, nearly 95% were seen once. Stated time point: blood from clinic visit 5 months post-surgery; TSC patient then seizure free. The source was peripheral blood, collected about 5 months after surgery. Receptors were obtained from a boy under two years old with tuberous sclerosis and intractable seizures.

The count of this clone is one. This chain joins TRBV25-1 and TRBJ2-3; 9 bases are shared with TRBD1. With V trimmed by 5 bases and J by 1 base, 13 bases remained unmatched. The CDR3 is made up of 18 amino acids. Germline CDR1 is MGHDK and CDR2 is SYGVNS. The CDR3 DNA is TGTGCCAGCAGTCGCTTCCCAAGACAGGGGGTACGCACAGATACGCAGTATTTT. Translation gives CASSRFPRQGVRTDTQYF.

The chain carries TRBV2 and TRBJ2-3; D is undetermined. CDR1 is SNHLY, CDR2 FYNNEI, per germline. The ends were cut back, 2 bases at V and 6 bases at J, with 9 bases in the middle. The CDR3 is 13 amino acids. CDR3 protein: CASSELKLDTQYF. In nucleotides, the CDR3 is TGTGCCAGCAGTGAACTTAAGCTGGATACGCAGTATTTT.

This chain joins TRBV11-3 and TRBJ2-2; D assignment may be TRBD1 or TRBD2 (5 bases each). From germline, CDR1 is SGHNT and CDR2 YENEEA. Trimming removed 5 bases at V and 0 bases at J, with 13 bases between. This CDR3 is built from 16 residues. CDR3 sequence (DNA): TGTGCCAGCAGCCGGTCGAGGGGACCGAACACCGGGGAGCTGTTTTTT. Translating it yields CASSRSRGPNTGELFF. The variable domain in full, with the rest retrieved from reference TRBV11-3 and TRBJ2-2, is EAGVVQSPRYKIIEKKQPVAFWCNPISGHNTLYWYLQNLGQGPELLIRYENEEAVDDSQLPKDRFSAERLKGVDSTLKIQPAELGDSAVYLCASSRSRGPNTGELFFGEGSRLTVL.

CDR3 in amino acids: CAISETEVSLGTQYF. The CDR3 DNA sequence: TGTGCCATCAGTGAGACTGAAGTGAGTCTCGGTACGCAGTATTTT. V usage is TRBV10-3 and J usage is TRBJ2-3, with D hard to call. Germline-derived CDR1 and CDR2 are ENHRY and SYGVKD. Trimming removed 2 bases at V and 8 bases at J, with 17 bases between. This CDR3 region has 15 residues.

The CDR3 loop is CASSDGISYNSPLHF. Here the CDR3 DNA reads TGTGCCAGCAGTGATGGGATATCCTATAATTCACCCCTCCACTTT. This chain joins TRBV2 and TRBJ1-6; D remains unclear. Trimming cost V 3 bases and J 1 base, with 7 bases left between them. The CDR3 contains 15 residues. Germline V gene data show CDR1 as SNHLY and CDR2 as FYNNEI. Full variable domain (outside the CDR3, taken from reference TRBV2 and TRBJ1-6): EPEVTQTPSHQVTQMGQEVILRCVPISNHLYFYWYRQILGQKVEFLVSFYNNEISEKSEIFDDQFSVERPDGSNFTLKIRSTKLEDSAMYFCASSDGISYNSPLHFGNGTRLTVT.

The chain uses TRBV19 and TRBJ1-6; 7 bases are shared with TRBD1. The V gene's germline CDR1 is LNHDA and CDR2 SQIVND (reference sequence). With 1 base clipped from V and 7 bases from J, the junction kept 7 bases outside the gene matches. The CDR3 contains 16 residues. CDR3 region: CASSIGTGWINSPLHF. In DNA form, the CDR3 reads TGTGCCAGTAGTATAGGGACAGGATGGATAAATTCACCCCTCCACTTT.

The V and J genes are TRBV18 and TRBJ2-3; 13 nucleotides line up with TRBD2. In germline, CDR1 is KGHSH, CDR2 LQKENI. Trimming at V came to 3 bases and at J to 2 bases, leaving 5 bases not matched to a gene. The CDR3 extends over 17 amino acids. CDR3 nucleotides: TGTGCCAGCTCACCTGGACTAGCGGGGGCCACCACAGATACGCAGTATTTT. Protein product: CASSPGLAGATTDTQYF.

Worth noting for this clone: A much bigger clone sits one base away, suggesting this may be a read error. This chain connects TRBV12-3 or TRBV12-4 to TRBJ2-7, with D perhaps TRBD2 (6 bases). The CDR3 is 11 residues long. Trimming cost V 6 bases and J 5 bases, with 8 bases left between them. Written as DNA, the CDR3 is TGTGCCAGCAGCCGCGGGAACGAGCAGTACTTC. This gives the protein CASSRGNEQYF.